This T cell receptor (beta chain) is from a study of blood T cell repertoires in COVID-19. Only in-frame clones appear in the TCRdb table, and some are missing; sequencing was by immunoSEQ multiplex PCR. The profile shows 250,000 to 400,000 clones, about nine tenths of them singletons. The germline V gene encodes CDR1 MGHRA and CDR2 YSYEKL. The CDR3 length is 15 residues. Trimming removed 4 bases at V and 1 base at J, with 13 bases between. Specimen: peripheral blood. The J gene is TRBJ1-1, the V gene TRBV4-1; tentative D call: TRBD1 (6 bases). The clonotype comes from a woman in her thirties with COVID-19, enrolled during active disease. CDR3 DNA sequence: TGCGCCAGCAGCCTCCAGTGGGGGCGGAACACTGAAGCTTTCTTT. It specifies CASSLQWGRNTEAFF.